The 31 T cell receptor beta chains given below trace back to one sample, sequenced in a study of shared clonotypes between healthy human individuals. TCRdb's table, derived via immunoSEQ multiplex PCR, lists solely in-frame clones and lacks some. The table has some 2.1 million clones, roughly 94% seen once. Sequencing was done on a sample of naive CD4+ T cells sorted from blood. Subset noted: CD45RA+ positively selected. Every receptor here comes from a man in his late teens or twenties in good health.

The chain recombines TRBV28 with TRBJ2-5; the match to TRBD2 covers 9 bases. Germline loops: CDR1 MDHEN, CDR2 SYDVKM. Losses at the gene ends were 5 bases for V and 3 bases for J; bases not matched to a gene: 7. This CDR3 comprises 15 residues. CDR3 residues: CASSTLGGGEETQYF. In DNA, the CDR3 is TGTGCCAGCAGTACCCTAGGCGGGGGGGAAGAGACCCAGTACTTC.

The V gene is TRBV28, the J gene TRBJ2-7, with D perhaps matching TRBD1 (6 bases). Germline assignment: CDR1 MDHEN and CDR2 SYDVKM. Trimming took 5 bases from V and 3 from J, leaving 11 bases between them. This CDR3 is 13 amino acids long. Written as DNA, the CDR3 is TGTGCCAGCAGTCCGGGGACACTCTACGAGCAGTACTTC. As protein: CASSPGTLYEQYF.

About this clone: Other DNA sequences within the sample encode an identical CDR3. V usage is TRBV6-5 and J usage is TRBJ1-5; no clear D. V shed 0 bases and J shed 0 bases, with 6 bases lying between them. The CDR3 contains 15 residues. Germline V gene sequence: CDR1 MNHEY, CDR2 SVGAGI. The CDR3: CASSYSRDSNQPQHF. In DNA form, the CDR3 reads TGTGCCAGCAGTTACTCGCGGGATAGCAATCAGCCCCAGCATTTT.

The chain uses TRBV5-1 and TRBJ2-1, with 7 bases fitting TRBD1. Germline V gene sequence: CDR1 SGHRS, CDR2 YFSETQ. V lost 0 bases to trimming and J lost 4 bases; unmatched junction nucleotides: 4. This CDR3 spans 15 amino acids. CDR3 DNA sequence: TGCGCCAGCAGCTTGGGGGGACAGAAATACAATGAGCAGTTCTTC. Its protein is CASSLGGQKYNEQFF.

The rearrangement links TRBV9 to TRBJ1-4; no clear D gene. V lost 4 bases to trimming and J lost 7 bases, with 17 bases between them. This CDR3 comprises 15 residues. In germline, CDR1 is SGDLS, CDR2 YYNGEE. The CDR3 DNA reads TGTGCCAGCAGCCCCCTGGGCGAGATCGGTGAAAAACTGTTTTTT. Amino acids: CASSPLGEIGEKLFF.

This clone was counted once. The rearrangement uses TRBV5-5 and TRBJ1-2, with D unclear. Germline V gene lookup returns CDR1 SGHKS and CDR2 YYEKEE (reference sequence). The germline V and J ends were trimmed by 0 bases and 5 bases, with 8 bases remaining between them. The CDR3 extends over 13 amino acids. CDR3 sequence reads: CASSLEQSYGYTF. CDR3 nucleotides: TGTGCCAGCAGCTTGGAACAGAGTTATGGCTACACCTTC.

This chain connects TRBV7-9 to TRBJ2-1, with TRBD2 matching over 9 bases. Germline loops: CDR1 SEHNR, CDR2 FQNEAQ (reference sequence). This CDR3 is built from 16 residues. With 4 bases clipped from V and 1 base from J, the junction kept 5 bases outside the gene matches. DNA of the CDR3: TGTGCCAGCAGCTCATTTAGCGGGAGATCCTACAATGAGCAGTTCTTC. Translating it yields CASSSFSGRSYNEQFF.

This chain joins TRBV5-4 and TRBJ2-3, with D possibly being TRBD2 (6 bases). V shed 4 bases and J shed 0 bases, with 12 bases lying between them. The CDR3 extends over 15 amino acids. Germline loops: CDR1 SGHNT, CDR2 YYREEE (reference sequence). CDR3 DNA: TGTGCCAGCAGCGGGATACTAGCAAGCACAGATACGCAGTATTTT. The encoded protein is CASSGILASTDTQYF.

J is TRBJ2-2 and V is TRBV7-9; maybe TRBD2 (6 bases). This CDR3 is built from 14 residues. Germline CDR1 is SEHNR and CDR2 is FQNEAQ (reference sequence). Trimming removed 2 bases at V and 5 bases at J, with 9 bases between. Written as DNA, the CDR3 is TGTGCCAGCAGCTTACCGGGAGTTACCGGGGAGCTGTTTTTT. Amino acids: CASSLPGVTGELFF.

V gene TRBV18 combines with J gene TRBJ2-3; TRBD2 is a possible D gene (6 bases). Germline CDR1 reads KGHSH; CDR2 reads LQKENI. The CDR3 runs to 19 residues. Trimming pared 6 bases from V and 0 bases from J, leaving 25 bases between. CDR3 in amino acids: CASSLERGTATTSTDTQYF. The DNA of the CDR3 is TGTGCCAGCTCGCTCGAAAGAGGGACTGCTACAACTAGCACAGATACGCAGTATTTT.

The V call is TRBV10-3, the J call TRBJ1-1; a weak D match, TRBD1 (6 bases). V lost 1 base to trimming and J lost 5 bases, with 11 bases between them. The CDR3 consists of 14 residues. CDR1 is ENHRY and CDR2 is SYGVKD in the germline V gene. The CDR3 sequence: CAISEYEGGTEAFF. In DNA form, the CDR3 reads TGTGCCATCAGTGAGTATGAGGGGGGAACTGAAGCTTTCTTT.

The chain uses TRBV30 and TRBJ2-2; D uncertain. This CDR3 region has 14 residues. Germline assignment: CDR1 GTSNPN and CDR2 SVGIG (reference sequence). V lost 0 bases and J 6 bases, leaving 11 bases between the germline ends. The CDR3 spells CAWSVQLVAGELFF. DNA of the CDR3: TGTGCCTGGAGTGTACAACTTGTGGCCGGGGAGCTGTTTTTT. The whole variable domain, remainder taken from reference TRBV30 and TRBJ2-2, is SQTIHQWPATLVQPVGSPLSLECTVEGTSNPNLYWYRQAAGRGLQLLFYSVGIGQISSEVPQNLSASRPQDRQFILSSKKLLLSDSGFYLCAWSVQLVAGELFFGEGSRLTVL.

The V and J genes are TRBV7-2 and TRBJ2-4; either TRBD1 or TRBD2 may supply D (6 bases each). V dropped 4 bases and J dropped 14 bases, with 15 bases sitting between them. Germline CDR1 reads SGHTA; CDR2 reads FQGNSA. The CDR3 runs 12 residues. The DNA for the CDR3 is TGTGCCAGCAGCTCCCCGGAGGGGGTTGAGTACTTC. Translated, it gives CASSSPEGVEYF.

The rearrangement joins TRBV27 to TRBJ2-7; weak D call: TRBD2 (5 bases). V was trimmed by 8 bases and J by 7 bases, leaving 9 bases between them. Germline V lookup: CDR1 MNHEY, CDR2 SMNVEV (reference sequence). The CDR3 loop spans 10 amino acids. The CDR3 DNA reads as TGTGCCAGCCCGAGGAGGGAGCAGTACTTC. Translation: CASPRREQYF.

Turning to this clone: Other DNA sequences in the same sample also yield this CDR3. This chain uses TRBV11-3 with TRBJ2-5; the D gene is possibly TRBD2 (5 bases). CDR1 SGHNT and CDR2 YENEEA come from the germline V gene. The V gene lost 1 base and the J gene lost 2 bases, with 8 bases spanning the gap. The CDR3 sequence is 14 residues long. The CDR3 loop is CASSLGGSQETQYF. The DNA for the CDR3 is TGTGCCAGCAGCTTAGGAGGGAGTCAAGAGACCCAGTACTTC. The full variable domain, its missing parts supplied by reference TRBV11-3 and TRBJ2-5, is EAGVVQSPRYKIIEKKQPVAFWCNPISGHNTLYWYLQNLGQGPELLIRYENEEAVDDSQLPKDRFSAERLKGVDSTLKIQPAELGDSAVYLCASSLGGSQETQYFGPGTRLLVL.

The chain couples TRBV28 to TRBJ2-4; D call uncertain. Germline CDR1 and CDR2: MDHEN and SYDVKM. The CDR3 covers 15 residues. Trimming shortened V by 5 bases and J by 0 bases, and 11 bases separated the two germline ends. CDR3 DNA sequence: TGTGCCAGCAGTCTCGGCAATATAGCCAAAAACATTCAGTACTTC. Encoded protein: CASSLGNIAKNIQYF.

The CDR3: CASKRADNEKLFF. The CDR3 region has the DNA TGCGCCAGCAAACGGGCGGATAACGAAAAACTGTTTTTT. V is TRBV5-1 and J is TRBJ1-4; D unresolved. V lost 6 bases and J 8 bases, leaving 14 bases between the germline ends. This CDR3 has 13 amino acids. Germline V gives CDR1 SGHRS, CDR2 YFSETQ. The full variable domain, in which reference TRBV5-1 and TRBJ1-4 provide the parts outside the CDR3, is KAGVTQTPRYLIKTRGQQVTLSCSPISGHRSVSWYQQTPGQGLQFLFEYFSETQRNKGNFPGRFSGRQFSNSRSEMNVSTLELGDSALYLCASKRADNEKLFFGSGTQLSVL.

The rearrangement joins TRBV15 to TRBJ2-1, with TRBD2 matching over 8 bases. Germline values: CDR1 LNHNV, CDR2 YYDKDF (reference sequence). This CDR3 is built from 16 residues. V lost 1 base and J lost 3; bases outside the gene matches: 5. The CDR3 region has the DNA TGTGCCACCAGCAGAGGGGGTAGCGGGAACTACAATGAGCAGTTCTTC. Its protein product is CATSRGGSGNYNEQFF.

This chain links TRBV28 with TRBJ1-2, with D possibly TRBD1 on 6 matching bases. V lost 4 bases and J lost 5, with 20 bases in between. Germline CDR1 reads MDHEN; CDR2 reads SYDVKM. This CDR3 spans 16 amino acids. The CDR3 region is CASSSYREGLAYGYTF. The CDR3 DNA sequence: TGTGCCAGCAGTTCCTACAGGGAAGGCTTAGCGTATGGCTACACCTTC.

On this clone: Other DNA sequences from this sample encode an identical CDR3 as well. The gene calls are TRBV30 and TRBJ2-2, with 9 bases aligning to TRBD1. Germline V gene lookup returns CDR1 GTSNPN and CDR2 SVGIG (reference sequence). Trimming at V came to 5 bases and at J to 6 bases, leaving 1 base not matched to a gene. The CDR3 extends over 12 amino acids. The chain's CDR3 is CAWDRGAGELFF. CDR3 DNA sequence: TGTGCCTGGGACAGGGGGGCCGGGGAGCTGTTTTTT.

For the CDR3, the DNA is TGTGCCAGACAGGACCTCGGGACAGGGAGTGATGGCTACACCTTC. Residues: CARQDLGTGSDGYTF. The rearrangement links TRBV2 to TRBJ1-2; TRBD1 matches at 9 bases. The CDR3 totals 15 residues. Looked up from germline, CDR1 is SNHLY and CDR2 is FYNNEI. Trimming removed 9 bases from V and 6 bases from J; junction bases left unmatched: 14.

V usage is TRBV19 and J usage is TRBJ2-7, with TRBD2 identical over 7 bases. CDR3 size: 15 residues. Germline trimming cut 6 bases from V and 4 bases from J; bases unmatched to any gene: 12. Germline V gene sequence: CDR1 LNHDA, CDR2 SQIVND (reference sequence). The CDR3: CASSSSGLNFYEQYF. CDR3 coding DNA: TGTGCCAGTAGCTCTAGCGGACTCAACTTTTACGAGCAGTACTTC.

Comments on this clone: Other DNA sequences from this sample encode an identical CDR3 as well. V and J are TRBV5-1 and TRBJ2-7; 13 bases match TRBD2. Germline CDR1 reads SGHRS; CDR2 reads YFSETQ. This CDR3 has 16 amino acids. The V gene end was trimmed by 4 bases and the J gene end by 0 bases; junction bases not matched to a gene: 4. The CDR3 DNA reads TGCGCCAGCAGCCCCGGGACTAGCGGGGTCTCCTACGAGCAGTACTTC. This translates into CASSPGTSGVSYEQYF.

A remark on this clone: This could be a read error, since a much larger clone is one nucleotide away. The rearrangement links TRBV2 to TRBJ2-2; no clear D. The CDR3 is 13 residues long. Germline V gives CDR1 SNHLY, CDR2 FYNNEI. The V gene lost 2 bases and the J gene lost 2 bases, with 3 bases spanning the gap. In DNA form, the CDR3 reads TGTGCCAGCAGTGAATTCAACACCGGGGAGCTGTTTTTT. This encodes CASSEFNTGELFF. The variable domain in full, completed from reference TRBV2 and TRBJ2-2, reads EPEVTQTPSHQVTQMGQEVILRCVPISNHLYFYWYRQILGQKVEFLVSFYNNEISEKSEIFDDQFSVERPDGSNFTLKIRSTKLEDSAMYFCASSEFNTGELFFGEGSRLTVL.

This rearrangement joins TRBV5-4 to TRBJ2-1; 9 nucleotides match TRBD1. Germline CDR1 SGHNT, CDR2 YYREEE (reference sequence). This CDR3 contains 14 residues. Unmatched junction bases numbered 0, after V lost 0 bases and J lost 5 bases. CDR3 loop: CASSLGDRDNEQFF. Here the CDR3 DNA reads TGTGCCAGCAGCTTGGGGGACAGGGACAATGAGCAGTTCTTC.

The rearrangement links TRBV15 to TRBJ2-5, with a weak D call TRBD1 (6 bases). The germline gives CDR1 LNHNV, CDR2 YYDKDF (reference sequence). Deletions cut 8 bases from V and 2 bases from J, with 12 bases between. This CDR3 is 13 amino acids long. The CDR3 protein is CATSGQIQETQYF. The CDR3, as DNA: TGTGCCACCTCTGGACAGATACAAGAGACCCAGTACTTC.

The chain employs TRBV5-7 and TRBJ2-5; TRBD1 matches 8 bases. TRBV5-7 is an ORF, with its function uncertain. J lost 5 bases, V lost 0 bases, and 6 bases had no gene match. The CDR3 length is 15 residues. CDR3: CASSLGQGAWETQYF. CDR3 nucleotides: TGTGCCAGCAGCTTGGGGCAGGGGGCCTGGGAGACCCAGTACTTC.

V usage is TRBV18 and J usage is TRBJ1-5; tentative D call: TRBD1 (6 bases). Germline values: CDR1 KGHSH, CDR2 LQKENI. Deletions cut 3 bases from V and 1 base from J, with 13 bases between. The length of the CDR3 is 16 residues. The CDR3 reads CASSPGRGESNQPQHF. In DNA form, the CDR3 reads TGTGCCAGCTCACCGGGCAGGGGTGAGAGCAATCAGCCCCAGCATTTT. The full variable domain, rest sourced from reference TRBV18 and TRBJ1-5, is NAGVMQNPRHLVRRRGQEARLRCSPMKGHSHVYWYRQLPEEGLKFMVYLQKENIIDESGMPKERFSAEFPKEGPSILRIQQVVRGDSAAYFCASSPGRGESNQPQHFGDGTRLSIL.

V usage is TRBV19 and J usage is TRBJ1-2; TRBD1 is a possible D gene (5 bases). The V end was cut by 8 bases, the J end by 8 bases, with 15 bases between. The CDR3 is made up of 12 amino acids. Germline assignment: CDR1 LNHDA and CDR2 SQIVND (reference sequence). The chain's CDR3 is CASVSGSYGYTF. The CDR3 DNA reads TGTGCCAGTGTTTCAGGGTCCTACGGCTACACCTTC.

The chain uses TRBV10-1 and TRBJ2-1, with 9 bases lining up with TRBD2. The CDR3 sequence is 15 residues long. V gave up 5 bases and J gave up 6 bases; unmatched junction bases: 8. Germline-derived CDR1 and CDR2 are WNHNN and SYGVQD (reference sequence). The CDR3 protein is CASSRSSGEVNEQFF. The CDR3 DNA reads as TGCGCCAGCAGTCGATCTAGCGGGGAGGTCAATGAGCAGTTCTTC.

CDR3 in DNA: TGTGCCAGCAACTTTAGGGGGGCCAACGTCCTGACTTTC. Its protein is CASNFRGANVLTF. The V call is TRBV28, the J call TRBJ2-6; D is undetermined. The length of the CDR3 is 13 residues. V dropped 7 bases and J dropped 4 bases, with 8 bases sitting between them. CDR1 and CDR2 (germline): MDHEN, SYDVKM.